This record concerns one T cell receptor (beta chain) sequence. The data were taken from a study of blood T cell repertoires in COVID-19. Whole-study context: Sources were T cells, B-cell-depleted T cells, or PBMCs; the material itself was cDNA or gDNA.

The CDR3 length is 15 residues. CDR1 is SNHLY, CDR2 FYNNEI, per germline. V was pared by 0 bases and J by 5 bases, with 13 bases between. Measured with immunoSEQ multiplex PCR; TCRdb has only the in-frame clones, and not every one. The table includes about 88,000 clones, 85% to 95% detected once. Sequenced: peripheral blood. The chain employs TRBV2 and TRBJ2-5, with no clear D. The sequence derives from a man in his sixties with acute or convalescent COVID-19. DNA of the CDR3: TGTGCCAGCAGTGAAGCTGCGGTACTCCGGGAGACCCAGTACTTC. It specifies CASSEAAVLRETQYF.